Below, one T cell receptor (beta chain) is given with its context. The antigen is unknown. The entry originates in a study of T cell responses to AZD1222 COVID-19 vaccine. Study overall: Second-dose groups at about 4 or about 12 weeks were pooled. Study results and caveats: Sampling captured repertoires only after the peak T cell response. Reportedly, close to half of spike-specific TCRs are directed against unmutated variant regions.

Trimming removed 0 bases at V and 8 bases at J, with 14 bases between. CDR3 length: 16 residues. Per germline, CDR1 MNHEY and CDR2 SVGAGI. TCRdb keeps only in-frame clones here, not all; method: immunoSEQ multiplex PCR. The repertoire has 150,000 or so clones, 80% to 95% of them found once; the top ten carry roughly 2.3%. This TCR was recovered from an adult in good health. This chain uses TRBV6-5 with TRBJ1-6; no clear D. The source material was peripheral blood, sampled on day 0 of AZD1222 vaccination. The CDR3 loop is CASSYSGRSKYSPLHF. The CDR3 DNA reads TGTGCCAGCAGTTACTCGGGCAGGTCGAAATATTCACCCCTCCACTTT.